This is a list of T cell receptor beta chains from one sample in a study of control samples from healthy donors and cancer patients. Sequencing was performed with immunoSEQ multiplex PCR; in TCRdb, only in-frame clones are kept and a portion is missing. The sample has roughly 90,000 clones; 82% are singletons. The source material was blood. The receptors were gathered from a woman aged 55-69 years in good health. Each CDR3 is given with its conserved first and last residue. D genes are given only for firm matches. Where a row states a size, it is once, few, many or the class of an expanded clone; other rows omit it.

once,.,TRBV11-2,TRBJ1-1,TGTGCCAGCAGCTTAGATCATGGGACGAGGAGGAACACTGAAGCTTTCTTT,CASSLDHGTRRNTEAFF
few,.,TRBV6-5,TRBJ2-3,TGTGCCAGCAGTTACGCAGGAGGCACGCAGTATTTT,CASSYAGGTQYF
.,.,TRBV12-3/TRBV12-4,TRBJ1-6,TGTGCCAGCAGGACGGATTATAATTCACCCCTCCACTTT,CASRTDYNSPLHF
.,.,TRBV6-6,TRBJ1-5,TGTGCCAGCAGTCCCACCGGAAAAACAGGGTATTATCAGCCCCAGCATTTT,CASSPTGKTGYYQPQHF
few,TRBD1,TRBV4-1,TRBJ2-2,TGCGCCAGCAGCCAAGTCAGGGGGTCCGGGGAGCTGTTTTTT,CASSQVRGSGELFF
.,TRBD1,TRBV7-9,TRBJ1-3,TGTGCCAGCAAGACAGGGGAGGGCAACACCATATATTTT,CASKTGEGNTIYF
.,TRBD2,TRBV7-9,TRBJ2-7,TGTGCCAGCAGCTTACGGGGGACTAGCTATCTTGGCTACGAGCAGTACTTC,CASSLRGTSYLGYEQYF
.,TRBD1,TRBV2,TRBJ1-4,TGTGCCAGCAGCTCGGACAGGGGGCGGGAAAAACTGTTTTTT,CASSSDRGREKLFF
.,TRBD1,TRBV5-8,TRBJ2-5,TGTGCCAGCAATATTGGACAGGGGGGAGTCTGGACCCAGTACTTC,CASNIGQGGVWTQYF
.,.,TRBV4-2,TRBJ2-3,TGTGCCAGCAGCCACCTTAACACAGATACGCAGTATTTT,CASSHLNTDTQYF
.,.,TRBV6-2/TRBV6-3,TRBJ2-2,TGTGCCAGCAGCCCCCCCGTGTACGGGGAGCTGTTTTTT,CASSPPVYGELFF
.,.,TRBV18,TRBJ1-5,TGTGCCCGTTTACAGGTCAATCAGCCCCAGCATTTT,CARLQVNQPQHF
.,TRBD2,TRBV5-4,TRBJ2-7,TGTGCCAGCAGCCCCGGGGGGGCGCGCGAGCAGTACTTC,CASSPGGAREQYF
.,.,TRBV29-1,TRBJ1-5,TGCAGCGTTGGAGAGGGCAATCAGCCCCAGCATTTT,CSVGEGNQPQHF
.,.,TRBV6-1,TRBJ1-5,TGTGCCAGCAGTGAAAGTTATAGCAATCAGCCCCAGCATTTT,CASSESYSNQPQHF
.,.,TRBV18,TRBJ2-5,TGTGCCAGCTCACCCCGTGCACAAGAGACCCAGTACTTC,CASSPRAQETQYF
few,.,TRBV6-5,TRBJ2-7,TGTGCCAGCCAAATCGGGTTCTTCTCCTACGAGCAGTACTTC,CASQIGFFSYEQYF
.,TRBD1,TRBV5-4,TRBJ1-1,TGTGCCAGCAGCTCTAACAGGGGGCTGGGCACTGAAGCTTTCTTT,CASSSNRGLGTEAFF
.,TRBD2,TRBV29-1,TRBJ2-5,TGCAGCGTTCCGGGAGGGGCCAACCAAGAGACCCAGTACTTC,CSVPGGANQETQYF
.,.,TRBV27,TRBJ2-7,TGTGCCAGCAGTCCCGGACAGGGAGGGCCCTACGAGCAGTACTTC,CASSPGQGGPYEQYF
.,.,TRBV3-1/TRBV3-2,TRBJ1-4,TGTGCCAGCAGCCAAGGGAGGGGACTAAAGAATGAAAAACTGTTTTTT,CASSQGRGLKNEKLFF
.,TRBD1,TRBV19,TRBJ1-6,TGTGCCAGTAGTACTACAGGGGGCGCGACGTATTCACCCCTCCACTTT,CASSTTGGATYSPLHF
.,.,TRBV15,TRBJ1-5,TGTGCCACCAGCTTTACTTGGGGTCCCCAGCATTTT,CATSFTWGPQHF
.,TRBD2,TRBV18,TRBJ2-7,TGTGCCAGCTCACCCGCCGCGGCTAGCGGGAACGGTAGCCCCTACGAGCAGTACTTC,CASSPAAASGNGSPYEQYF
.,.,TRBV9,TRBJ2-1,TGTGCCAGCAGCGTAGTTTCCGGGGATGAGCAGTTCTTC,CASSVVSGDEQFF
.,.,TRBV6-6,TRBJ1-3,TGTGCCAGCACTCCAGCAGGGATCTCTGGAAACACCATATATTTT,CASTPAGISGNTIYF
.,TRBD1,TRBV7-2,TRBJ1-1,TGTGCCAGCAGCTTAGTAACAGGGGGAACTGAAGCTTTCTTT,CASSLVTGGTEAFF
.,.,TRBV5-1,TRBJ2-7,TGCGCCAGCAGCTTGGCGGGAGGACAGGGTAACTACGAGCAGTACTTC,CASSLAGGQGNYEQYF
.,.,TRBV27,TRBJ1-5,TGTGCCACCAGCGGAGGGGGGGTGGGCAATCAGCCCCAGCATTTT,CATSGGGVGNQPQHF
.,.,TRBV7-2,TRBJ2-5,TGTGCCAGCAGCTTAGCGGGGTCCCAAGAGACCCAGTACTTC,CASSLAGSQETQYF
.,TRBD2,TRBV29-1,TRBJ2-3,TGCAGCGCCCTGGGGGGGACCACAGATACGCAGTATTTT,CSALGGTTDTQYF
.,.,TRBV12-3/TRBV12-4,TRBJ1-2,TGTGCCAGCAGTTTCATAGCTAACTATGGCTACACCTTC,CASSFIANYGYTF
.,.,TRBV7-2,TRBJ2-3,TGTGCCAGCAGCTTAGGACTATCGAGGAACACAGATACGCAGTATTTT,CASSLGLSRNTDTQYF
once,.,TRBV12-2,TRBJ1-5,TGTGCAAGTCGCGAACCCGGAGTCCGGATAACCCGGAGCAATCAGCCCCAGCATTTT,CASREPGVRITRSNQPQHF
.,.,TRBV28,TRBJ2-1,TGTGCCAGCAGCCCTAGCGCCTACAATGAGCAGTTCTTC,CASSPSAYNEQFF
once,.,TRBV9,TRBJ1-1,TGTGCCAGCAGCCAGGGGTGGGGTGGAAACACTGAAGCTTTCTTT,CASSQGWGGNTEAFF
.,.,TRBV6-1,TRBJ1-3,TGTGCCAGCAGTGATGCTGTGTTTGCTGGAAACACCATATATTTT,CASSDAVFAGNTIYF
.,TRBD2,TRBV7-6,TRBJ2-7,TGTGCCAGCAGCTTGGTCCCGGGACTAGCGGGAGGGAAAGACTCCTACGAGCAGTACTTC,CASSLVPGLAGGKDSYEQYF
.,.,TRBV28,TRBJ1-2,TGTGCCAGCAGTTTATTAGTAGCTAACTATGGCTACACCTTC,CASSLLVANYGYTF
.,.,TRBV5-1,TRBJ2-2,TGCGCCAGCACCTTGGGTCTTAGGTTGGGGGACACCGGGGAGCTGTTTTTT,CASTLGLRLGDTGELFF
.,TRBD2,TRBV4-2,TRBJ2-3,TGTGCCAGCAGCCCCCAGGGGACTAGCGGCCTGGGCGACCGCACAGATACGCAGTATTTT,CASSPQGTSGLGDRTDTQYF
.,TRBD1,TRBV5-1,TRBJ2-7,TGCGCCAGCAGCCGAAACCCGGGACAGGAGGGTGCGTACGAGCAGTACTTC,CASSRNPGQEGAYEQYF
.,.,TRBV6-5,TRBJ1-2,TGTGCCAGCAGACAGACCCGTGGTGGCTACACCTTC,CASRQTRGGYTF